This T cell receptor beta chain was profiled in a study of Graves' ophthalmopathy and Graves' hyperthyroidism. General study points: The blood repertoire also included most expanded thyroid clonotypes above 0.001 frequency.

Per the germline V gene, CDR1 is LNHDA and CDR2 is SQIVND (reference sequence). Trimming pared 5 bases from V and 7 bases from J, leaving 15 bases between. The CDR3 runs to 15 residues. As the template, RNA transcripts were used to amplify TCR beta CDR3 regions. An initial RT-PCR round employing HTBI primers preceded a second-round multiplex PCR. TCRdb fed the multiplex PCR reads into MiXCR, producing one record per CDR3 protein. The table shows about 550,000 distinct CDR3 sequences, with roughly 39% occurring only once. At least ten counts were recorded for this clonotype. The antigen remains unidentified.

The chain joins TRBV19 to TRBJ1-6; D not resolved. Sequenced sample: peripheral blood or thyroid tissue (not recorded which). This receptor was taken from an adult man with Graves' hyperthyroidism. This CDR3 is CASSATLSGNSPLHF. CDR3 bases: TGTGCCAGTAGTGCGACACTCTCGGGGAATTCACCCCTCCACTTT. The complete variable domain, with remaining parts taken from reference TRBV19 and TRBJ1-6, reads DGGITQSPKYLFRKEGQNVTLSCEQNLNHDAMYWYRQDPGQGLRLIYYSQIVNDFQKGDIAEGYSVSREKKESFPLTVTSAQKNPTAFYLCASSATLSGNSPLHFGNGTRLTVT.